This is a list of T cell receptor beta chains from one sample in a study of shared clonotypes between healthy human individuals. Using immunoSEQ multiplex PCR, the repertoire was profiled, and TCRdb retains in-frame clones only, with some absent. The sample lists roughly 770,000 clones, roughly 96% occurring once. Sequencing was carried out using naive CD8+ T cells sorted from blood. These receptors came from a young man in good health. Both conserved end residues are part of each CDR3. Fields, in order: D gene, V gene, J gene, CDR3 protein. D genes are given only for firm matches.

.,TRBV10-3,TRBJ2-2,CAISEGKTNTGELFF
.,TRBV7-2,TRBJ1-5,CASSLMINSNQPQHF
TRBD2,TRBV7-8,TRBJ2-1,CASSLLRERLAVYNEQFF
.,TRBV29-1,TRBJ2-7,CSVEGNSTYEQYF
.,TRBV5-4,TRBJ1-1,CASSSWTRNTEAFF
TRBD2,TRBV7-2,TRBJ2-7,CASSLGLAGPSYEQYF
TRBD1,TRBV19,TRBJ2-7,CASSIKGGGVEQYF
.,TRBV6-1,TRBJ2-1,CASSEARNSFINEQFF
TRBD1,TRBV7-2,TRBJ1-4,CASSFWAGGNEKLFF
TRBD2,TRBV9,TRBJ2-3,CASSVTREGRTDTQYF
TRBD2,TRBV15,TRBJ2-7,CATSSRDYYYEQYF
.,TRBV6-6,TRBJ2-2,CASSPLGKDTGELFF
.,TRBV7-8,TRBJ1-2,CASTAAGGGYTF
.,TRBV27,TRBJ2-1,CASSFIEPHTNEQFF
TRBD2,TRBV11-2,TRBJ2-1,CASSPIAGGYNEQFF
TRBD1,TRBV6-1,TRBJ2-7,CASSEYGQGPYGDYEQYF
.,TRBV27,TRBJ2-7,CASSLSISPGYEQYF
TRBD2,TRBV28,TRBJ2-7,CASSLLAGGAYEQYF
TRBD2,TRBV29-1,TRBJ2-1,CSVMRFGTGTSGRTGANNEQFF
TRBD2,TRBV27,TRBJ2-1,CASTPVFSGGDNEQFF
.,TRBV7-8,TRBJ2-7,CASSLRGNNPYEQYF
.,TRBV6-6,TRBJ1-2,CASRIDRLEGYTF
TRBD2,TRBV7-6,TRBJ2-7,CASSLPRLAGVNGSYEQYF
TRBD2,TRBV4-1,TRBJ2-2,CASSQTLAGATGELFF
.,TRBV27,TRBJ2-7,CASSSYRYLYEQYF
.,TRBV4-1,TRBJ1-1,CASSQVTGTEAFF
.,TRBV5-1,TRBJ2-7,CASSSHLQGSYEQYF
TRBD1,TRBV2,TRBJ2-1,CASSGLRDRANEQFF
.,TRBV2,TRBJ2-3,CASTPLETATDTQYF
TRBD1,TRBV27,TRBJ1-5,CASSLSQGAAHQPQHF
.,TRBV19,TRBJ2-7,CASSIGGSQGNEQYF
.,TRBV29-1,TRBJ1-1,CSVPGTVNTEAFF
TRBD2,TRBV29-1,TRBJ2-1,CSVIPTSGRPEAYNEQFF
.,TRBV9,TRBJ2-2,CASSSARGNTGELFF
.,TRBV29-1,TRBJ2-2,CSVEQGGTGELFF
TRBD2,TRBV7-3,TRBJ2-5,CASSRTGTNFQETQYF
TRBD1,TRBV5-6,TRBJ1-1,CASSLVRDRGLNTEAFF
.,TRBV7-6,TRBJ1-1,CASSHMPNTEAFF
TRBD1,TRBV2,TRBJ1-1,CASSEAARKDRGQIEAFF
.,TRBV4-1,TRBJ2-5,CASSQVVGGAETQYF
.,TRBV18,TRBJ2-2,CASSPATASNTGELFF
TRBD2,TRBV7-9,TRBJ2-7,CASSFNSGKVYEQYF
.,TRBV6-1,TRBJ2-2,CASSELGAGDRWTGELFF
TRBD2,TRBV6-1,TRBJ2-3,CASSEVGPGLASTGTDTQYF
TRBD2,TRBV7-2,TRBJ2-7,CASSPGLAGWQYF
TRBD1,TRBV7-3,TRBJ1-1,CASSWNIRGAAMNTEAFF
TRBD2,TRBV28,TRBJ2-1,CASSFRLAGGEQFF
TRBD2,TRBV7-2,TRBJ2-1,CASSRSGSAYNEQFF
.,TRBV11-2,TRBJ2-1,CASSLVTGTLNEQFF